The rows below give T cell receptor beta chains drawn from one sample of a study of Ad26.COV2.S vaccination and SARS-CoV-2 variants. Profiling relied on immunoSEQ multiplex PCR, and the TCRdb table lists in-frame clones only, not all of them. The data contain about 350,000 clones, about 87% of them singletons. The material was peripheral blood, obtained in a trial of Ad26.COV2.S vaccine versus placebo. These receptors came from a person aged 18 to 59 who received the Ad26.COV2.S COVID-19 vaccine or a placebo. Each CDR3 is given with its conserved first and last residue. The order of the fields is V gene, J gene, CDR3 protein.

TRBV9	TRBJ2-4	CASSVDELNIQYF
TRBV20-1	TRBJ2-7	CSASLGGYEQYF
TRBV7-2	TRBJ2-7	CASSLSGTPGGEQYF
TRBV5-4	TRBJ2-5	CASSPQYQETQYF
TRBV6-4	TRBJ2-2	CASKGYTGELFF
TRBV7-9	TRBJ1-2	CASSSPPGQGLYSGYTF
TRBV19	TRBJ1-5	CASSTPQGSSNQPQHF
TRBV7-9	TRBJ2-5	CASSLVGGSAFLETQYF
TRBV12-1	TRBJ1-2	CASSPSLTGGYTF
TRBV19	TRBJ2-5	CASSRTPGLAKNQETQYF
TRBV5-1	TRBJ1-3	CASSPNTLSGNTIYF
TRBV7-9	TRBJ2-3	CASCKGGDTQYF
TRBV21-1	TRBJ2-7	CASSAREQYF
TRBV7-8	TRBJ1-1	CASSLGLREEAFF
TRBV7-9	TRBJ2-2	CASSFLAGSTGELFF
TRBV7-3	TRBJ1-2	CASSLGGPKNYGYTF
TRBV30	TRBJ1-3	CAWGGRASGNTIYF
TRBV6-5	TRBJ2-2	CASSSSGTSNTGELFF
TRBV19	TRBJ1-5	CASSRVGEGFEPQHF
TRBV5-5	TRBJ2-2	CASSHTGTGVTGELFF
TRBV3-1/TRBV3-2	TRBJ1-2	CASSQDPPGQGFGYTF
TRBV5-1	TRBJ2-7	CASSFYTMRTMSYEQYF
TRBV12-5	TRBJ1-1	CASGLQQNEAFF
TRBV27	TRBJ1-1	CASSLSQGITFF
TRBV7-3	TRBJ1-1	CASSFTRGFNTEAFF
TRBV16	TRBJ2-6	CASSPVPGQGGTGANVLTF
TRBV4-3	TRBJ2-2	CASSQEVGGAGELFF
TRBV19	TRBJ2-7	CASSGDRGGEQYF